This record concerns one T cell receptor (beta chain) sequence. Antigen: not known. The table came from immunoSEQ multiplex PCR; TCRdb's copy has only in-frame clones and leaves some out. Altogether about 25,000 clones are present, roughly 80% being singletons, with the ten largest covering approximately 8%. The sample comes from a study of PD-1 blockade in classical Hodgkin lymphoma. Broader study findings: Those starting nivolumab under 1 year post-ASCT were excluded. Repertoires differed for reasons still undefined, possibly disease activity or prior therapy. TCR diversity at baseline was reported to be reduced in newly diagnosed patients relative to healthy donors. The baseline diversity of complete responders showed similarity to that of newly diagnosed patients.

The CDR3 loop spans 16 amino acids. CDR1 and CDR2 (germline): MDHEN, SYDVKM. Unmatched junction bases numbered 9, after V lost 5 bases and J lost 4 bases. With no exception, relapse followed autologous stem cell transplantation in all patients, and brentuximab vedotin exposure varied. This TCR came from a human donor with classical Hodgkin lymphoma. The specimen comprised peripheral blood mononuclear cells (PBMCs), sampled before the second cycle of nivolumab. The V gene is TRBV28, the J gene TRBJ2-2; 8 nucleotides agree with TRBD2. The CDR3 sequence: CASSPQGGRFTGELFF. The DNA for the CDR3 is TGTGCCAGCAGTCCCCAGGGCGGGAGGTTCACCGGGGAGCTGTTTTTT. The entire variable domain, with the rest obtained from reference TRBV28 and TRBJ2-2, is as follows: DVKVTQSSRYLVKRTGEKVFLECVQDMDHENMFWYRQDPGLGLRLIYFSYDVKMKEKGDIPEGYSVSREKKERFSLILESASTNQTSMYLCASSPQGGRFTGELFFGEGSRLTVL.